Listed below are T cell receptor beta chains from one sample, sequenced in a study of T cell responses to AZD1222 COVID-19 vaccine. Assay: immunoSEQ multiplex PCR; the TCRdb copy retains only in-frame clones and omits some. The sample consists of 160,000 or so clones, less than 95% of them appearing once. The specimen comprised peripheral blood, sampled on day 0 of AZD1222 vaccination. These receptors came from an adult in good health. CDR3s include the opening cysteine and the closing phenylalanine or tryptophan. The order of the fields is CDR3 protein, CDR3 DNA, clone size, D gene, V gene, J gene. The D gene is left open where the match is weak. Not all rows give a size; the values are once, few, many and, for expanded clones, a class.

CDR3 protein: CASSPVTDAGELFF
CDR3 DNA: TGTGCCAGCAGCCCGGTTACGGACGCCGGGGAGCTGTTTTTT
clone size: -
D gene: -
V gene: TRBV11-2
J gene: TRBJ2-2

CDR3 protein: CASSRTGTGSAGELFF
CDR3 DNA: TGCGCCAGCAGCCGCACAGGGACAGGCTCGGCCGGGGAGCTGTTTTTT
clone size: -
D gene: TRBD1
V gene: TRBV5-1
J gene: TRBJ2-2

CDR3 protein: CASSQEDGANVLTF
CDR3 DNA: TGCGCCAGCAGCCAAGAGGATGGGGCCAACGTCCTGACTTTC
clone size: -
D gene: -
V gene: TRBV4-1
J gene: TRBJ2-6

CDR3 protein: CASSQDASSYNEQFF
CDR3 DNA: TGCGCCAGCAGCCAAGATGCAAGCTCCTACAATGAGCAGTTCTTC
clone size: -
D gene: -
V gene: TRBV4-1
J gene: TRBJ2-1

CDR3 protein: CASSLRDDSPLHF
CDR3 DNA: TGTGCCAGCAGCCTGCGGGACGATTCACCCCTCCACTTT
clone size: -
D gene: -
V gene: TRBV7-9
J gene: TRBJ1-6

CDR3 protein: CASRGGQLYNSPLHF
CDR3 DNA: TGTGCCAGCAGAGGGGGACAGCTCTATAATTCACCCCTCCACTTT
clone size: -
D gene: TRBD1
V gene: TRBV6-5
J gene: TRBJ1-6

CDR3 protein: CAISESVVGINYGYTF
CDR3 DNA: TGTGCCATCAGTGAGTCGGTAGTGGGGATTAACTATGGCTACACCTTC
clone size: -
D gene: -
V gene: TRBV10-3
J gene: TRBJ1-2

CDR3 protein: CASSLADYGYTF
CDR3 DNA: TGTGCCAGCAGCTTAGCAGACTATGGCTACACCTTC
clone size: once
D gene: -
V gene: TRBV7-9
J gene: TRBJ1-2

CDR3 protein: CASSLAPVSSYNSPLHF
CDR3 DNA: TGTGCCAGCAGCTTAGCCCCGGTGAGCTCCTATAATTCACCCCTCCACTTT
clone size: -
D gene: -
V gene: TRBV7-2
J gene: TRBJ1-6

CDR3 protein: CASSLMVLGEITYGYTF
CDR3 DNA: TGTGCCAGCAGCTTAATGGTGTTGGGGGAAATTACCTATGGCTACACCTTC
clone size: -
D gene: -
V gene: TRBV7-9
J gene: TRBJ1-2

CDR3 protein: CASSQVTNSNQPQHF
CDR3 DNA: TGTGCCAGTAGTCAAGTCACGAATAGCAATCAGCCCCAGCATTTT
clone size: -
D gene: -
V gene: TRBV19
J gene: TRBJ1-5

CDR3 protein: CASRTGYNEQFF
CDR3 DNA: TGTGCCAGCAGAACAGGGTACAATGAGCAGTTCTTC
clone size: -
D gene: -
V gene: TRBV27
J gene: TRBJ2-1

CDR3 protein: CASSQAEGLNTEAFF
CDR3 DNA: TGCGCCAGCAGCCAAGCCGAGGGACTGAACACTGAAGCTTTCTTT
clone size: -
D gene: -
V gene: TRBV4-1
J gene: TRBJ1-1

CDR3 protein: CASSEYMAGSNTQYF
CDR3 DNA: TGTGCCAGCAGTGAATATATGGCAGGGTCAAATACGCAGTATTTT
clone size: once
D gene: -
V gene: TRBV25-1
J gene: TRBJ2-3

CDR3 protein: CATSGRTASNEQFF
CDR3 DNA: TGTGCCACCAGTGGTCGGACAGCCTCAAATGAGCAGTTCTTC
clone size: -
D gene: -
V gene: TRBV24-1
J gene: TRBJ2-1

CDR3 protein: CASREDRLNTEAFF
CDR3 DNA: TGTGCCAGCAGAGAAGACAGGTTGAACACTGAAGCTTTCTTT
clone size: -
D gene: -
V gene: TRBV2
J gene: TRBJ1-1

CDR3 protein: CASSLGLDGEKLFF
CDR3 DNA: TGTGCCAGCAGCCTAGGCCTTGATGGGGAAAAACTGTTTTTT
clone size: -
D gene: -
V gene: TRBV27
J gene: TRBJ1-4

CDR3 protein: CASGPVPGRTVYSPLHF
CDR3 DNA: TGTGCCAGCGGACCGGTTCCCGGGAGGACAGTCTATTCGCCCCTCCACTTT
clone size: -
D gene: -
V gene: TRBV7-2
J gene: TRBJ1-6

CDR3 protein: CASRDPIGTVADTQYF
CDR3 DNA: TGTGCCAGCAGAGACCCCATTGGGACGGTCGCAGATACGCAGTATTTT
clone size: once
D gene: -
V gene: TRBV4-2
J gene: TRBJ2-3

CDR3 protein: CASSFSSYEQYF
CDR3 DNA: TGTGCCAGCAGTTTCAGCTCCTACGAGCAGTACTTC
clone size: once
D gene: -
V gene: TRBV6-2/TRBV6-3
J gene: TRBJ2-7

CDR3 protein: CATSPSGSYNEQFF
CDR3 DNA: TGTGCCACCAGTCCTAGCGGGAGTTACAATGAGCAGTTCTTC
clone size: -
D gene: TRBD2
V gene: TRBV24-1
J gene: TRBJ2-1

CDR3 protein: CASSRLQGPIEAFF
CDR3 DNA: TGTGCCAGCAGCCGATTACAGGGCCCTATCGAAGCTTTCTTT
clone size: -
D gene: -
V gene: TRBV3-1/TRBV3-2
J gene: TRBJ1-1

CDR3 protein: CASSLDGHNNQPQHF
CDR3 DNA: TGTGCCAGCAGCTTAGATGGGCATAACAATCAGCCCCAGCATTTT
clone size: -
D gene: -
V gene: TRBV7-2
J gene: TRBJ1-5

CDR3 protein: CATSRASGTGISPLHF
CDR3 DNA: TGTGCCACCAGCAGGGCGTCAGGGACAGGGATATCACCCCTCCACTTT
clone size: -
D gene: TRBD1
V gene: TRBV15
J gene: TRBJ1-6

CDR3 protein: CASRGDTGELFF
CDR3 DNA: TGTGCCAGCAGGGGGGACACCGGGGAGCTGTTTTTT
clone size: -
D gene: -
V gene: TRBV9
J gene: TRBJ2-2

CDR3 protein: CASSVGGSNQPQHF
CDR3 DNA: TGTGCCAGCAGCGTAGGCGGAAGCAATCAGCCCCAGCATTTT
clone size: -
D gene: -
V gene: TRBV9
J gene: TRBJ1-5